Below are 26 T cell receptor beta chains sequenced from a single sample in a study of early T cells in non-severe SARS-CoV-2 infection. TCRdb used MiXCR to reprocess the 5' RACE reads, holding one entry per CDR3 protein. The table lists tens of thousands of distinct CDR3 sequences, roughly 9% of them singletons. The sample here was whole blood, taken at baseline. These receptors came from an adult who was a healthcare worker with PCR-confirmed SARS-CoV-2 infection or an uninfected control (not recorded which).

This clonotype occurred a few times. The genes are TRBV2 and TRBJ1-2; the D gene is possibly TRBD1 (6 bases). Deletions cut 3 bases from V and 0 bases from J, with 14 bases between. Germline assignment: CDR1 SNHLY and CDR2 FYNNEI. The CDR3 extends over 16 amino acids. For the CDR3, the DNA is TGTGCCAGCAGTGAGTTTGGCAGGGGCGCTAACTATGGCTACACCTTC. Its translation: CASSEFGRGANYGYTF. Looking up the rest from reference TRBV2 and TRBJ1-2 gives the full variable domain: EPEVTQTPSHQVTQMGQEVILRCVPISNHLYFYWYRQILGQKVEFLVSFYNNEISEKSEIFDDQFSVERPDGSNFTLKIRSTKLEDSAMYFCASSEFGRGANYGYTFGSGTRLTVV.

The CDR3: CAISGRSSSSYNEQFF. The CDR3 DNA reads as TGTGCCATCAGTGGTCGTAGTTCGAGCTCCTACAATGAGCAGTTCTTC. The rearrangement uses TRBV10-3 and TRBJ2-1, with D unclear. CDR3 length: 16 residues. CDR1 is ENHRY and CDR2 is SYGVKD in the germline V gene. V lost 4 bases and J lost 0, with 13 bases in between.

This clonotype was detected many times. This chain joins TRBV28 and TRBJ1-2; tentatively, D is TRBD1 (6 bases). This CDR3 spans 14 amino acids. V lost 5 bases and J 7 bases, leaving 17 bases between the germline ends. CDR1 is MDHEN and CDR2 is SYDVKM in the germline V gene. CDR3 protein: CASSGGGGPSGYTF. CDR3 nucleotides: TGTGCCAGCAGTGGGGGCGGGGGGCCCTCTGGCTACACCTTC.

The chain couples TRBV29-1 to TRBJ2-3; D is perhaps TRBD2 (7 bases). The CDR3 covers 13 residues. The germline CDR1 and CDR2 sequences are SQVTM and ANQGSEA. The V end was cut by 7 bases, the J end by 0 bases, with 11 bases between. CDR3 DNA: TGCAGCGAAGGGGGGGCGAGCACAGATACGCAGTATTTT. Translating gives CSEGGASTDTQYF.

This clonotype has only a few counts. The chain joins TRBV11-2 to TRBJ2-5; D gene uncertain. This CDR3 is built from 13 residues. Germline V gene lookup returns CDR1 SGHAT and CDR2 FQNNGV. Between the trimmed V and J ends, which lost 1 base and 5 bases, there was a span of 8 bases. CDR3 sequence reads: CASSLGRSETQYF. CDR3 sequence (DNA): TGTGCCAGCAGCTTAGGCAGGAGTGAGACCCAGTACTTC.

V and J are TRBV9 and TRBJ2-7; no reliable D call. The germline CDR1 and CDR2 sequences are SGDLS and YYNGEE. There are 14 residues in the CDR3. With 3 bases removed from V and 4 bases from J, the gap between germline ends came to 14 bases. CDR3 nucleotide sequence: TGTGCCAGCAGCGGCCAGTCCGGCCCGTACGAGCAGTACTTC. Its translation: CASSGQSGPYEQYF.

This clonotype was observed a handful of times. The V and J genes are TRBV9 and TRBJ2-1; 9 positions match TRBD2. There are 16 residues in the CDR3. Germline V gene sequence: CDR1 SGDLS, CDR2 YYNGEE. The V and J ends lost 5 bases and 0 bases, in that order; junction bases with no gene match: 6. DNA for the CDR3: TGTGCCAGCAGTAAGACTAGCGGAGTCTCCTACAATGAGCAGTTCTTC. Encoded protein: CASSKTSGVSYNEQFF.

This clonotype was seen at least ten times. The V and J genes are TRBV10-3 and TRBJ1-2; D gene unclear. The CDR3 has 14 residues. CDR1 ENHRY and CDR2 SYGVKD come from the germline V gene. The V end lost 0 bases, the J end lost 1 base, and 6 bases lay between the germline ends. CDR3 nucleotides: TGTGCCATCAGTGAGTCGAACGGTAACTATGGCTACACCTTC. This codes for CAISESNGNYGYTF.

The sample holds many counts of this clonotype. The CDR3 loop reads CASSLTNTGDEQYF. CDR3 DNA: TGTGCCAGCAGCCTGACAAATACAGGGGACGAGCAGTACTTC. This chain connects TRBV7-8 to TRBJ2-7, with 7 bases identical to TRBD1. The V gene end was trimmed by 5 bases and the J gene end by 5 bases; junction bases not matched to a gene: 9. Germline assignment: CDR1 SGHVS and CDR2 FQNEAQ. This CDR3 contains 14 residues.

V and J are TRBV5-1 and TRBJ2-7; D is unclear. CDR3 length: 14 residues. The germline V gene encodes CDR1 SGHRS and CDR2 YFSETQ. With 4 bases removed from V and 3 bases from J, the gap between germline ends came to 14 bases. CDR3 protein: CASSPHRAGYEQYF. DNA for the CDR3: TGCGCCAGCAGCCCTCATAGGGCAGGCTACGAGCAGTACTTC.

The rearrangement links TRBV12-3 or TRBV12-4 to TRBJ2-7; D is possibly TRBD2 (6 bases). V dropped 3 bases and J dropped 5 bases, with 20 bases sitting between them. This CDR3 comprises 16 residues. This CDR3 is CASSLWDFGALNEQYF. The CDR3 DNA follows: TGTGCCAGCAGTTTGTGGGACTTCGGTGCCTTAAACGAGCAGTACTTC.

V usage is TRBV18 and J usage is TRBJ2-1; 13 bases line up with TRBD2. This CDR3 has 16 residues. CDR1 and CDR2 (germline): KGHSH, LQKENI. V lost 6 bases and J lost 8; bases outside the gene matches: 10. The CDR3 region is CASSWTSGRAVDEQFF. The CDR3 DNA reads as TGTGCCAGCTCCTGGACTAGCGGGAGAGCGGTGGATGAGCAGTTCTTC.

This clonotype occurred a few times. V usage is TRBV9 and J usage is TRBJ2-7, with 7 bases lining up with TRBD2. J was trimmed by 2 bases and V by 4 bases; bases with no gene match: 9. This CDR3 has 15 amino acids. Per germline, CDR1 SGDLS and CDR2 YYNGEE. CDR3 loop: CASSPLVAGAYEQYF. In nucleotides, the CDR3 is TGTGCCAGCAGCCCCCTGGTAGCGGGCGCCTACGAGCAGTACTTC.

For this clonotype: Relative to the germline gene, one junction end is altered; a read error may explain this. V and J are TRBV19 and TRBJ2-2; 10 nucleotides match TRBD2. Germline CDR1 reads LNHDA; CDR2 reads SQIVND (reference sequence). The CDR3 contains 16 residues. The CDR3 region has the DNA TGCGCCAGTAGTATAAGAGCGGGAGGGCCCACCGGGGAGCTGTTTTTT. Encoded protein: CASSIRAGGPTGELFF. Full variable domain (remainder filled in from reference TRBV19 and TRBJ2-2): DGGITQSPKYLFRKEGQNVTLSCEQNLNHDAMYWYRQDPGQGLRLIYYSQIVNDFQKGDIAEGYSVSREKKESFPLTVTSAQKNPTAFYLCASSIRAGGPTGELFFGEGSRLTVL.

A few counts support this clonotype. The chain is built from TRBV12-3 or TRBV12-4 and TRBJ1-3; unclear D gene. V lost 6 bases to trimming and J lost 0 bases, with 21 bases between them. CDR3 size: 18 residues. The CDR3 loop reads CASRPRLLTDDSGNTIYF. CDR3 sequence (DNA): TGTGCCAGCAGACCCCGCTTATTGACGGACGACTCTGGAAACACCATATATTTT.

This clonotype has a handful of counts. The rearrangement links TRBV12-3 or TRBV12-4 to TRBJ1-1, with D uncertain. The CDR3 contains 13 residues. V was trimmed by 3 bases and J by 3 bases, leaving 8 bases between them. The CDR3: CASSFSGYTEAFF. CDR3 bases: TGTGCCAGCAGTTTTAGTGGGTACACTGAAGCTTTCTTT.

This clonotype showed up just a few times. V is TRBV9 and J is TRBJ2-7; a weak D match, TRBD2 (6 bases). Germline V gene sequence: CDR1 SGDLS, CDR2 YYNGEE. V was pared by 0 bases and J by 3 bases, with 10 bases between. The CDR3 is 14 residues long. DNA of the CDR3: TGTGCCAGCAGCGTAGCTTGGAGGGACTACGAGCAGTACTTC. Translated, it gives CASSVAWRDYEQYF.

This clonotype has at least ten counts. The rearrangement joins TRBV7-9 to TRBJ2-2; tentatively, D is TRBD2 (5 bases). Looked up from germline, CDR1 is SEHNR and CDR2 is FQNEAQ (reference sequence). CDR3 length equals 15 residues. V lost 5 bases, J lost 1 base, and 11 bases lay in between. The CDR3 loop reads CASSERWGNTGELFF. Written as DNA, the CDR3 is TGTGCCAGCAGCGAGCGGTGGGGGAACACCGGGGAGCTGTTTTTT.

This clonotype was observed many times. This rearrangement joins TRBV2 to TRBJ2-7; no firm D call. Trimming left V 10 bases short and J 2 bases short, with 3 bases between. The CDR3 loop spans 9 amino acids. CDR1 is SNHLY and CDR2 is FYNNEI in the germline V gene. CDR3 coding DNA: TGTGCCATCACCTACGAGCAGTACTTC. This translates into CAITYEQYF.

This clonotype was counted many times. The V call is TRBV10-3, the J call TRBJ2-6; D not resolved. This CDR3 has 15 residues. V lost 4 bases to trimming and J lost 0 bases, with 7 bases between them. Germline V gene lookup returns CDR1 ENHRY and CDR2 SYGVKD. The CDR3 DNA follows: TGTGCCATCAGTGGGGATATCTCTGGGGCCAACGTCCTGACTTTC. Translated: CAISGDISGANVLTF.

This clonotype was counted at least ten times. The chain uses TRBV7-9 and TRBJ1-2; TRBD1 matches at 8 bases. The V segment lost 1 base and the J segment 2 bases; nucleotides outside the gene matches: 9. This CDR3 has 17 amino acids. In germline, CDR1 is SEHNR, CDR2 FQNEAQ (reference sequence). CDR3: CASSLGTGGGLNYGYTF. The CDR3 DNA reads TGTGCCAGCAGCTTAGGAACAGGGGGAGGATTGAACTATGGCTACACCTTC.

In its sample, this clonotype was seen many times. This chain connects TRBV2 to TRBJ1-1; 9 bases match TRBD1. Germline CDR1 is SNHLY and CDR2 is FYNNEI. V lost 7 bases and J lost 3; bases outside the gene matches: 3. The CDR3 is made up of 13 amino acids. The CDR3 loop is CASKNRGHTEAFF. The CDR3 DNA follows: TGTGCCAGCAAGAACAGGGGGCACACTGAAGCTTTCTTT. Looking up the rest from reference TRBV2 and TRBJ1-1 gives the full variable domain: EPEVTQTPSHQVTQMGQEVILRCVPISNHLYFYWYRQILGQKVEFLVSFYNNEISEKSEIFDDQFSVERPDGSNFTLKIRSTKLEDSAMYFCASKNRGHTEAFFGQGTRLTVV.

The table lists this clonotype with many counts. This chain joins TRBV6-2 or TRBV6-3 and TRBJ2-1; 7 bases fit TRBD2. V trimming: 6 bases; J trimming: 3 bases; junction bases outside the gene matches: 8. The CDR3 has 15 amino acids. Germline V CDR1 and CDR2: MNHEY, SVGEGT. For the CDR3, the DNA is TGTGCCAGCAGGGGCGGCGGGGGTGGCTACAATGAGCAGTTCTTC. This gives the protein CASRGGGGGYNEQFF.

This sequence joins TRBV5-7 and TRBJ2-7; unclear D gene. TRBV5-7 is treated as an ORF (open reading frame) with a function not yet certain. The V and J ends lost 7 bases and 1 base respectively, with 9 bases between them. This CDR3 spans 12 amino acids. The CDR3 loop is CASEVRSYEQYF. Written as DNA, the CDR3 is TGTGCCAGCGAGGTTAGATCCTACGAGCAGTACTTC.

This clonotype came up a few times. This chain joins TRBV20-1 and TRBJ2-7; perhaps TRBD1 as D (5 bases). Trimming removed 1 base at V and 3 bases at J, with 13 bases between. The CDR3 runs 14 residues. From germline, CDR1 is DFQATT and CDR2 SNEGSKA (reference sequence). The CDR3 reads CSARVQAGSYEQYF. CDR3 coding DNA: TGCAGTGCTAGAGTACAGGCTGGAAGCTACGAGCAGTACTTC.

This clonotype has just a few counts. The chain uses TRBV6-1 and TRBJ1-5, with D possibly TRBD1 on 6 matching bases. Trimming removed 6 bases from V and 3 bases from J, with 18 bases in between. This CDR3 comprises 16 residues. Germline V gene data show CDR1 as MNHNS and CDR2 as SASEGT. In DNA, the CDR3 is TGTGCCAGCAGCAAAACCTTAGGACAGTACAATCAGCCCCAGCATTTT. Protein product: CASSKTLGQYNQPQHF.